The rows below give T cell receptor beta chains drawn from one sample of a study of T-cell memory formation after mild COVID-19. TCRdb independently ran MiXCR on the 5' RACE reads; one entry per CDR3 protein. This table has 400,000 or so distinct CDR3 sequences, approximately 20% appearing once. The sample taken for sequencing was PBMCs or a T cell subset sorted from them (not recorded which). The receptors were gathered from an adult woman who had mild COVID-19 (a few samples of this study predate the infection). Cell type and time point are not known. Both conserved end residues are part of each CDR3. The order of the fields is V gene, D gene, J gene, clone size, CDR3 DNA, CDR3 protein. D genes are given only for firm matches. Part of the rows lack a size; the others show once, few, many or a class for expanded clones.

v_call: TRBV4-3
d_call: TRBD1
j_call: TRBJ2-7
clone_size: NA
cdr3_nt: TGCGCCAGCAGCCACGGGGACAGGTCCTACGAGCAGTACTTC
cdr3_aa: CASSHGDRSYEQYF

v_call: TRBV29-1
d_call: NA
j_call: TRBJ2-1
clone_size: NA
cdr3_nt: TGCAGCGTTCTCCTTGGGTGGGAGTGGAGTAATGAGCAGTTCTTC
cdr3_aa: CSVLLGWEWSNEQFF

v_call: TRBV6-6
d_call: TRBD2
j_call: TRBJ2-3
clone_size: NA
cdr3_nt: TGTGCCAGCAGCAAGACTAGCGGGGTGACAGATACGCAGTATTTT
cdr3_aa: CASSKTSGVTDTQYF

v_call: TRBV10-3
d_call: NA
j_call: TRBJ2-3
clone_size: NA
cdr3_nt: TGTGCCATCAAACGGCCGGGGCAGGCAGATACGCAGTATTTT
cdr3_aa: CAIKRPGQADTQYF

v_call: TRBV7-7
d_call: NA
j_call: TRBJ2-2
clone_size: few
cdr3_nt: TGTGCTAGCAGCCCTAGGAGTCCGAACACCGGGGAGCTGTTTTTT
cdr3_aa: CASSPRSPNTGELFF

v_call: TRBV12-3/TRBV12-4
d_call: NA
j_call: TRBJ1-5
clone_size: few
cdr3_nt: TGTGCCAGCAGTCGGGGGGGGTCTAGCAATCAGCCCCAGCATTTT
cdr3_aa: CASSRGGSSNQPQHF

v_call: TRBV7-3
d_call: NA
j_call: TRBJ2-4
clone_size: NA
cdr3_nt: TGTGCCAGCAGCTCGAGCGGGCCAAGGGGCAAAAACATTCAGTACTTC
cdr3_aa: CASSSSGPRGKNIQYF

v_call: TRBV14
d_call: NA
j_call: TRBJ2-5
clone_size: NA
cdr3_nt: TGTGCCAGCAGCCAAGACAACTGGACCCAGTACTTC
cdr3_aa: CASSQDNWTQYF

v_call: TRBV5-1
d_call: NA
j_call: TRBJ1-1
clone_size: NA
cdr3_nt: TGCGCCAGCAGCCCGTTTATCGGAGGCCTAAACACTGAAGCTTTCTTT
cdr3_aa: CASSPFIGGLNTEAFF

v_call: TRBV6-5
d_call: TRBD2
j_call: TRBJ2-3
clone_size: few
cdr3_nt: TGTGCCAGCAGTCGAACTAGCGGGGGCCGACGAGATACGCAGTATTTT
cdr3_aa: CASSRTSGGRRDTQYF

v_call: TRBV3-1
d_call: NA
j_call: TRBJ2-1
clone_size: few
cdr3_nt: TGTGCCAGCAGCATCGACGCGGCTAGTGAGCAGTTCTTC
cdr3_aa: CASSIDAASEQFF

v_call: TRBV27
d_call: TRBD2
j_call: TRBJ2-5
clone_size: NA
cdr3_nt: TGTGCCAGCAGTACTAGCGGGGGTTGGGAGACCCAGTACTTC
cdr3_aa: CASSTSGGWETQYF

v_call: TRBV30
d_call: NA
j_call: TRBJ1-5
clone_size: NA
cdr3_nt: TGTGCCTGGAGTGTTGGGGGTTTCGGCAATCAGCCCCAGCATTTT
cdr3_aa: CAWSVGGFGNQPQHF

v_call: TRBV20-1
d_call: NA
j_call: TRBJ2-5
clone_size: NA
cdr3_nt: TGCAGTGCTAGAGACTCATCATGGGAGACCCAGTACTTC
cdr3_aa: CSARDSSWETQYF

v_call: TRBV19
d_call: NA
j_call: TRBJ2-7
clone_size: NA
cdr3_nt: TGTGCCAGTAGTGGAACTCAGGGTTATCAGGTCTACGAGCAGTACTTC
cdr3_aa: CASSGTQGYQVYEQYF

v_call: TRBV4-1
d_call: TRBD1
j_call: TRBJ1-1
clone_size: few
cdr3_nt: TGCGCCAGCAGCCTGCGTTTCGGACAGGCGGACACTGAAGCTTTCTTT
cdr3_aa: CASSLRFGQADTEAFF

v_call: TRBV7-2
d_call: NA
j_call: TRBJ1-2
clone_size: few
cdr3_nt: TGTGCCAGCAGCTTAGGAGCTCGGGGGGCAGGCTATGGCTACACCTTC
cdr3_aa: CASSLGARGAGYGYTF

v_call: TRBV4-3
d_call: NA
j_call: TRBJ2-6
clone_size: few
cdr3_nt: TGCGCCAGCAGCCAAGACGGGAGTGGGGCCAACGTCCTGACTTTC
cdr3_aa: CASSQDGSGANVLTF

v_call: TRBV20-1
d_call: TRBD1
j_call: TRBJ1-1
clone_size: NA
cdr3_nt: TGCAGTGTGGAAGAGGGGGCGAACACTGAAGCTTTCTTT
cdr3_aa: CSVEEGANTEAFF

v_call: TRBV29-1
d_call: TRBD2
j_call: TRBJ2-7
clone_size: few
cdr3_nt: TGCAGCGTTGTCGGGAGGACCTACGAGCAGTACTTC
cdr3_aa: CSVVGRTYEQYF

v_call: TRBV9
d_call: TRBD1
j_call: TRBJ1-6
clone_size: NA
cdr3_nt: TGTGCCAGCAGCACCCGACAGGGGGCGAATTCACCCCTCCACTTT
cdr3_aa: CASSTRQGANSPLHF

v_call: TRBV5-5
d_call: NA
j_call: TRBJ1-2
clone_size: NA
cdr3_nt: TGTGCCAGCAGCCCCACGCCCGTCCTATCTTATGGCTACACCTTC
cdr3_aa: CASSPTPVLSYGYTF

v_call: TRBV5-1
d_call: TRBD1
j_call: TRBJ1-1
clone_size: NA
cdr3_nt: TGCGCCAGCAGCTTACTTGTGACAGGGGGACTAAGTGGCACTGAAGCTTTCTTT
cdr3_aa: CASSLLVTGGLSGTEAFF

v_call: TRBV5-1
d_call: NA
j_call: TRBJ2-1
clone_size: few
cdr3_nt: TGCGCCAGCAGCTTGGGCCCTCCGCTCGGTAATGAGCAGTTCTTC
cdr3_aa: CASSLGPPLGNEQFF

v_call: TRBV20-1
d_call: NA
j_call: TRBJ2-3
clone_size: NA
cdr3_nt: TGCAGTGCTAGCGTGGCGACTCTGGGCACAGATACGCAGTATTTT
cdr3_aa: CSASVATLGTDTQYF

v_call: TRBV12-3/TRBV12-4
d_call: NA
j_call: TRBJ1-2
clone_size: few
cdr3_nt: TGTGCCAGCAGTTACTTCGGGGGCGATGGCTACACCTTC
cdr3_aa: CASSYFGGDGYTF

v_call: TRBV27
d_call: NA
j_call: TRBJ1-5
clone_size: few
cdr3_nt: TGTGCCAGCAGTTTATCAAGCAGGGGAGAAGGGCAGCCCCAGCATTTT
cdr3_aa: CASSLSSRGEGQPQHF

v_call: TRBV5-1
d_call: NA
j_call: TRBJ2-7
clone_size: few
cdr3_nt: TGCGCCAGCAGCTGGGGGCTAGGGCGGGGAGAGCAGTACTTC
cdr3_aa: CASSWGLGRGEQYF